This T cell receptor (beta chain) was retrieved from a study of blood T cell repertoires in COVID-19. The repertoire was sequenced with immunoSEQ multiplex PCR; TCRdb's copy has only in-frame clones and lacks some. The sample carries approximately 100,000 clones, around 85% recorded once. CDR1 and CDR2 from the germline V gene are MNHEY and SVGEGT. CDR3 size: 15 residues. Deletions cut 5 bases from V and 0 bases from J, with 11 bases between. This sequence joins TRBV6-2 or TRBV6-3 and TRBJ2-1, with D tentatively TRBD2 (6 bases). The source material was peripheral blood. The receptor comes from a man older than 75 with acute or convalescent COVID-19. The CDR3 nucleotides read TGTGCCAGCAGTAGGGACTTCAGCTCCTACAATGAGCAGTTCTTC. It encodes CASSRDFSSYNEQFF.